The 3 T cell receptor beta chains in this list originate from one sample, sequenced in a study of CD8 T cells in ankylosing spondylitis. TCRdb reprocessed the 5' RACE reads via MiXCR and lists one record per CDR3 protein. The sample has some 140,000 distinct CDR3 sequences; over 9.5% are singletons. What was sequenced was blood, either unsorted or a sorted T cell fraction (not recorded which). The receptors shown here come from a female donor with ankylosing spondylitis or in good health (not recorded which).

This clonotype was seen many times. The chain joins TRBV5-1 to TRBJ2-1, with D possibly matching TRBD1 (6 bases). This CDR3 spans 14 amino acids. Germline-derived CDR1 and CDR2 are SGHRS and YFSETQ. Trimming pared 0 bases from V and 8 bases from J, leaving 12 bases between. CDR3 residues: CASSLGTAFDEQFF. The CDR3 nucleotides read TGCGCCAGCAGCTTGGGGACAGCCTTCGATGAGCAGTTCTTC.

Points on this clonotype: This may come from a read error, since a much larger clone is one base off. J is TRBJ2-5 and V is TRBV6-1; D is possibly TRBD2 (5 bases). The V gene's germline CDR1 is MNHNS and CDR2 SASEGT. This CDR3 contains 13 residues. The V gene lost 2 bases and the J gene lost 1 base, with 5 bases spanning the gap. The CDR3: CASSERGQETQYF. CDR3 DNA sequence: TGTGCCAGCAGTGAACGGGGCCAAGAGACCCAGTACTTC.

With respect to this clonotype: A much larger clone differs by one base, so this may be a read error. V and J are TRBV5-1 and TRBJ2-4; possible D gene TRBD2, 6 bases. Looked up from germline, CDR1 is SGHRS and CDR2 is YFSETQ. V lost 4 bases and J lost 7, with 15 bases in between. The CDR3 length is 14 residues. The CDR3 DNA reads as TGCGCCAGCAGCCCCCAGGACTACCGGAACATTCAGTACTTC. Translating it yields CASSPQDYRNIQYF.